This T cell receptor (beta chain) was recovered during a study of blood T cell repertoires in COVID-19. Here immunoSEQ multiplex PCR was the method, and the copy in TCRdb shows in-frame clones only, minus some. The table lists about 280,000 clones, around nine tenths of them singletons. The sequencing input was peripheral blood. The TCR sequence derives from a man between 40 and 49 years old with acute or convalescent COVID-19.

CDR3 coding DNA: TGTGCCACCAGCAGAGGCAGGCCGGGATTTGGGCAGTACTTC. It translates to CATSRGRPGFGQYF. The rearrangement uses TRBV15 and TRBJ2-7; D perhaps matches TRBD2 (5 bases). This CDR3 is built from 14 residues. The V and J ends lost 1 base and 9 bases respectively, with 16 bases between them. Germline CDR1 is LNHNV and CDR2 is YYDKDF (reference sequence).